This T cell receptor beta chain stems from a study of blood T cell repertoires in COVID-19. Turning to the study itself: Acute and convalescent COVID-19 specimens originated in the United States, Italy and Spain.

Across 24 US areas, participants ranged in age from roughly 18 to 95 years. Researchers sorted participants into cohorts using their self-reported clinical history. This clone was detected a few times. V dropped 5 bases and J dropped 2 bases, with 16 bases sitting between them. The CDR3 is 16 amino acids. Germline CDR1 SEHNR, CDR2 FQNEAQ (reference sequence). Sequencing was performed with immunoSEQ multiplex PCR; in TCRdb, only in-frame clones are kept and a portion is missing. Among some 170,000 clones listed, approximately 80% were seen once. The sequenced sample consisted of PBMCs or T cells enriched from blood (not recorded which). This TCR came from a man aged 40-49 years who had recovered from COVID-19. The chain is built from TRBV7-9 and TRBJ1-3; possibly TRBD1 for D (6 bases). The CDR3 DNA reads as TGTGCCAGCAGCGACAGGATGGGAGCTCCTGGAAACACCATATATTTT. It codes for CASSDRMGAPGNTIYF.